This T cell receptor beta chain was sequenced during a study of shared clonotypes between healthy human individuals. Study-level points and caveats: Exclusively blood specimens were collected; tissue repertoires likely differ. It was the non-shared clonotypes that had lower generation probabilities than clonotypes shared by all four donors.

It was CD45RO-negative cells, positively selected for CCR7, that made up naive CD8 cells, with terminally differentiated effector memory CD45RA+ cells excluded. Caucasian adults residing in Nashville, Tennessee made up all the donors. The table came from immunoSEQ multiplex PCR; TCRdb's copy has only in-frame clones and leaves some out. The table records some 740,000 clones, about 91% of them present only once. In the case of this clone: As yet, its antigen is unknown.

This CDR3 is built from 15 residues. V lost 1 base to trimming and J lost 6 bases, with 15 bases between them. CDR1 SEHNR and CDR2 FQNEAQ come from the germline V gene (reference sequence). V gene TRBV7-9 combines with J gene TRBJ1-2; no reliable D call. Sequenced input: naive CD8+ T cells sorted from blood. This TCR was sampled from a man aged 25 to 45 in good health. CDR3 sequence reads: CASSLGTQGKDGYTF. The CDR3 DNA reads as TGTGCCAGCAGCTTAGGGACCCAAGGGAAGGATGGCTACACCTTC.